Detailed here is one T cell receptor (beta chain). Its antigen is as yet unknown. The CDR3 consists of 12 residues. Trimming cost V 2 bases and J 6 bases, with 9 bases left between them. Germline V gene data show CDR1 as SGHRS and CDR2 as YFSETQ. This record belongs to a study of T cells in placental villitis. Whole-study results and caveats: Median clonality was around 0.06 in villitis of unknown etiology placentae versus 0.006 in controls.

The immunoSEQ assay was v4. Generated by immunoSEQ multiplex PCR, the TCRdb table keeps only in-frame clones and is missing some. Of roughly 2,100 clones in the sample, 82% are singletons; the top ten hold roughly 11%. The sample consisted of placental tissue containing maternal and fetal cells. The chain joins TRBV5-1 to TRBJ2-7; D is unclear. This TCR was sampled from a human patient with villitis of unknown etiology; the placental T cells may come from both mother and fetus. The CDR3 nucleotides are TGCGCCAGCAGCTTTAGGAGCAGCGAGCAGTACTTC. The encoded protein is CASSFRSSEQYF.